This T cell receptor (beta chain) was identified in a study of shared T cell receptors in the human thymus (dated by TCRdb to about 2021). Concerning the study at large: The study examined how self-reactive, shared T-cell receptor alpha chains are generated in the human thymus.

Notes on this clone: Which antigen it targets is not known. No much larger clone is present one base from it, and per-base qualities are unavailable.

V is cut back by 2 bases and J by 7 bases, with 3 bases in the junction unmatched. The germline V gene specifies MNHEY as CDR1 and SVGAGI as CDR2. The cysteine opens and the phenylalanine closes a CDR3 of 14 amino acids. The retained sequence is limited to the CDR3, 42 bases, with the frame set at the first base. The library was built by means of the immunoSEQ multiplex PCR assay. This immuneACCESS table, as held by TCRdb, lists in-frame sequences with V and J called but not all clones. Of the missing ones, under half trace to an unresolved V gene in checked studies; the others have no known cause. The sample has about 660,000 clones on record, approximately 88% of them singletons. The top ten clonotypes cover 0.008% to 0.011% of the sample. These sequences were also reported in another study, on human thymus T cells. The second source states: In Finland, the donors were immunologically healthy infants who were having open corrective cardiac surgery for congenital heart defects. Thymus tissue was collected as surgical resects that were removed during corrective cardiac surgery. Both the thymic and the peripheral blood repertoires appeared to show biased V and J gene segment usage. The related research reported highly overlapping thymic TCR repertoires among unrelated individuals. The study characterized TCR alpha and beta repertoires from fewer than 10 infant thymus samples and four related peripheral blood samples. Donor ages ranging from about 7 to 250 days were recorded, and 5 to 7 male and a couple of female infants were included in the cohort. Thymocytes were released mechanically from tissue and stored at -70 °C as pellets of roughly 9-31 million cells. A QIAsymphony instrument was used to extract genomic DNA from the frozen cell pellets. TCRB and TCRAD loci were amplified from a standardized quantity of quality-controlled genomic DNA using the immunoSEQ multiplex PCR assay. Amplicons spanned the V(D)J region at a length sufficient to cover the CDR3 and identify V and J genes. Amplicon sequencing was performed on an Illumina platform through the commercial immunoSEQ service. Primer bias and sequencing errors were corrected as previously described, and TCRAD and TCRB definitions were based on the IMGT database. The repertoires were analysed using immunoSEQ Analyzer 3.0 and VDJTools for basic statistics, V/J segment usage, diversity estimates, rarefaction and pairwise overlap. Diversity was estimated using the Chao1, ChaoE, Efron-Thisted, Shannon and inverse Simpson indices, and was also estimated on datasets down-sampled to the size of the smallest sample. Repertoire overlap was determined by strict matching of CDR3 nucleotide sequence, V gene and J gene, and Jaccard-based multidimensional scaling clustering was applied. On average, thymus samples yielded 650,000 to 1,000,000 unique TCRB clonotypes, whereas blood samples yielded roughly 80,000.

The clonotype comes from a boy under two years old with a congenital heart defect. Donor details come from another sample of the same person, matched by shared clones. Rearrangement joined TRBV6-5 to TRBJ1-4, and TRBD1 aligns with 8 junction nucleotides. Sequenced: thymocytes. The bases read TGTGCCAGCAGTTACCAGGGGGCGGGTGAAAAACTGTTTTTT. Its coded protein is CASSYQGAGEKLFF.